The entry below gives a single TCR beta chain sequence along with its context. This clonotype was picked up a small number of times. Its antigen remains unidentified. Base qualities were left out, and no much larger clone turns up one base away. TCR cDNA was made using 5'RACE template switching, a step that added a universal primer site and unique molecular identifiers. Priming of cDNA synthesis was performed from both the TCR alpha and TCR beta constant segments. Library amplification used two PCR steps, and the second PCR step added sample barcodes and sequencing adapters. Sequencing of libraries was done on Illumina HiSeq 2500 (2x100 bp) or NovaSeq (2x150 bp). On the study's bioinformatics: MIGEC handled demultiplexing of reads and collapsing into UMI consensus sequences, while MiXCR performed V(D)J alignment. Clonotypes responding to the vaccine were identified with edgeR on replicate PBMC samples, with the criteria of FDR below 0.01 and a log2 fold change above 5 up to day 15. Each bulk clonotype was labeled CD4 or CD8 based on which sequenced repertoire, CD4 or CD8, contained the clonotype at higher abundance. The public reads were quality trimmed at Q25 with fastp and then assembled into clones with MiXCR by TCRdb, keeping productive beta chains. Rows merge per CDR3 protein into single entries with the most common DNA and genes. The V and J calls, along with clone size, are taken from TCRdb and not from the paper's own processing. The sample table records hundreds of thousands of distinct CDR3 sequences; 13% of these occur just once. The ten largest clones represent over 12% of the sample.

Read against the paper, the sample's treatment or condition label means: live attenuated yellow fever vaccine strain. At each blood-draw timepoint, two biological replicates of bulk PBMCs were obtained. A standard Ficoll-Paque protocol was used to isolate PBMCs from peripheral blood. TriZol was used to extract RNA from bulk PBMCs, from CD4 and CD8 fractions, and from dextramer-positive and dextramer-negative fractions. This entry belongs to a study of T cells after yellow fever vaccination (dated by TCRdb to between 2018 and 2021). Turning to the overall study: The SMART-Seq v4 Ultra Low Input RNA kit was used to prepare libraries from fractions with low cell numbers. To track T-cell clones before and after primary and booster YFV17D yellow fever vaccination, bulk TCR alpha and beta repertoires were sequenced longitudinally. Two healthy male donors made up the cohort, one aged 18 to 30 years and the other aged 30 to 39 years. Blood was drawn at multiple timepoints before and after primary and secondary immunization, with bulk PBMC replicates and cell subsets isolated.

The cysteine opens and the phenylalanine closes a CDR3 of 15 amino acids. The retained sequence is limited to the CDR3, 45 bases, with the frame set at the first base. CDR1 and CDR2, looked up from the germline V gene (reference sequence), are MNHEY and SMNVEV. V was cut back by 2 bases and J by 7 bases, leaving a gap of 15 bases between them. Paper-wide results and their limitations: Computational filtering was needed because FACS-sorted repertoires could contain abundant contaminating clonotypes from the bulk population. Compared with the primary T-cell response, the secondary T-cell response was weaker but faster, peaking on day 5 rather than day 15. Most clones expanded after primary vaccination (approximately 95% of CD4 and 88% of CD8) were re-detected after the booster, suggesting that broad memory maintenance occurred. A small share of clonotypes occurred in both CD4 and CD8 compartments, likely arising from convergent recombination. Only a couple of donors were included in the study, so the extent to which the findings can be generalized is limited.

The TCR was taken from a man aged 25-45 years who received the YFV17D yellow fever vaccine. This sequence uses TRBV27 and TRBJ1-5, with a weak D call of TRBD1 (5 bases match). This sample comprised PBMCs, obtained on the day of the yellow fever booster vaccination. This receptor has the CDR3 CASSLGAGQGQPQHF. The nucleotides read TGTGCCAGCAGTTTAGGGGCAGGGCAAGGGCAGCCCCAGCATTTT.